These T cell receptor beta chains were read from a single sample in a study of shared clonotypes between healthy human individuals. TCRdb keeps only in-frame clones here, not all; method: immunoSEQ multiplex PCR. The table shows 1.6 million or so clones, with approximately 98.5% occurring only once. Specimen: naive CD4+ T cells sorted from blood. These receptors all stem from a man younger than 40 in good health. CDR3s include the opening cysteine and the closing phenylalanine or tryptophan. D genes are given only for firm matches. The listing skips clone size in some rows; elsewhere it reads once, few, many or a size class.

. . TRBJ2-7 TRBV18 TGTGCCAGCTCACATGTCGGTGGTAACAGCACCTCCTACGAGCAGTACTTC CASSHVGGNSTSYEQYF
. . TRBJ2-7 TRBV27 TGTGCCAGCAGTAAAAGGGACACAAACTACGAGCAGTACTTC CASSKRDTNYEQYF
. . TRBJ2-2 TRBV5-5 TGTGCCAGCACCTTACAAGAGGTTTGGAACACCGGGGAGCTGTTTTTT CASTLQEVWNTGELFF
. . TRBJ2-7 TRBV5-4 TGTGCCAGCAGCGTTACAGAAACCTACGAGCAGTACTTC CASSVTETYEQYF
. TRBD1 TRBJ2-3 TRBV28 TGTGCCAGCAGCATACCTCAGGGGGTCGGCACAGATACGCAGTATTTT CASSIPQGVGTDTQYF
. . TRBJ2-7 TRBV7-2 TGTGCCAGCAGCCCCCATCAGGGCCCCTACGAGCAGTACTTC CASSPHQGPYEQYF
. TRBD2 TRBJ2-1 TRBV7-9 TGTGCCAGCAGCTTAGCGCAACTAGCGGGGGTCCACAATGAGCAGTTCTTC CASSLAQLAGVHNEQFF
. TRBD2 TRBJ2-3 TRBV29-1 TGCAGCGCGACAGGGACTAGCGGTAGTGTACCAGATACGCAGTATTTT CSATGTSGSVPDTQYF
. TRBD2 TRBJ2-7 TRBV6-6 TGTGCCAGCAGATCCACTAGCGGGGCATCCTACGAGCAGTACTTC CASRSTSGASYEQYF
. TRBD1 TRBJ1-1 TRBV9 TGTGCCAGCAGCCCTAGGGACAGCGGGAACACTGAAGCTTTCTTT CASSPRDSGNTEAFF
. . TRBJ2-5 TRBV15 TGTGCCACCAGCAGGGGATCACCGGAAGAGACCCAGTACTTC CATSRGSPEETQYF
. . TRBJ2-3 TRBV9 TGTGCCAGCAGCGTAAGGTACACAGATACGCAGTATTTT CASSVRYTDTQYF
. TRBD1 TRBJ2-5 TRBV5-1 TGCGCCAGCAGCTGGCAGGGGGCAGAAGAGACCCAGTACTTC CASSWQGAEETQYF
. . TRBJ2-2 TRBV2 TGTGCCAGCAGTGAAATGGGACAAGGAATCGGGGAGCTGTTTTTT CASSEMGQGIGELFF
. . TRBJ1-2 TRBV7-6 TGTGCCAGCAGCCAATACCAGGGTAACTATGGCTACACCTTC CASSQYQGNYGYTF
. . TRBJ2-6 TRBV25-1 TGTGCCAGCATGGCCGGGACGGGGGGGGCCAACGTCCTGACTTTC CASMAGTGGANVLTF
. . TRBJ1-4 TRBV7-8 TGTGCCAGCAGCGCCGGGACGGTAGCAACTAATGAAAAACTGTTTTTT CASSAGTVATNEKLFF
. TRBD1 TRBJ1-5 TRBV29-1 TGCAGCGTAGGACAGGGGGTCGATCAGCCCCAGCATTTT CSVGQGVDQPQHF
. TRBD2 TRBJ2-2 TRBV5-1 TGCGCCAGCAGTTCCCTTACCGGGACTAGCGGGGCCGGGGAGCTGTTTTTT CASSSLTGTSGAGELFF
. TRBD1 TRBJ2-7 TRBV4-3 TGCGCCAGCAGCCCGCGACAGGGGCCGGCCTACGAGCAGTACTTC CASSPRQGPAYEQYF
. TRBD2 TRBJ2-1 TRBV7-9 TGTGCCAGCACCCCTCTGAGACTAGCGCTTATTGTCGATGAGCAGTTCTTC CASTPLRLALIVDEQFF
once . TRBJ2-3 TRBV4-1 TGCGCCAGCAGCCTTGTCGGAGATACGCAGTATTTT CASSLVGDTQYF